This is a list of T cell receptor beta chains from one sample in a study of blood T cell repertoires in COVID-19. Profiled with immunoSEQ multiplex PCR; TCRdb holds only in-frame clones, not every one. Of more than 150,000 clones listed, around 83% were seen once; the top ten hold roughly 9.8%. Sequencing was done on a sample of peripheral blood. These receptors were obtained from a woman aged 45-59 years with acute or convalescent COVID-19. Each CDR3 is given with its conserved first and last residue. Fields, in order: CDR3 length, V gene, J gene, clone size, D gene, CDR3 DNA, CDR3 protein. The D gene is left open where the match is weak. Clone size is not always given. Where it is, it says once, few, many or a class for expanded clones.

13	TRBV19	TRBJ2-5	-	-	TGTGCCAGTAGTATACCAGGTTGGGAGACCCAGTACTTC	CASSIPGWETQYF
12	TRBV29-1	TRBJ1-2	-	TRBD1	TGCAGCGTTGATGGACAGGGCAATGGCTACACCTTC	CSVDGQGNGYTF
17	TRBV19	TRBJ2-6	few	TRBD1	TGTGCCAGTAGGGGGACAGCCAGGATCTCTGGGGCCAACGTCCTGACTTTC	CASRGTARISGANVLTF
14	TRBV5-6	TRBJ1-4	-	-	TGTGCCAGCAGCTTGGCGGGGTTTAATGAAAAACTGTTTTTT	CASSLAGFNEKLFF
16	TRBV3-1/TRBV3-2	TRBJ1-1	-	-	TGTGCCAGCAGCCAAGGATGGGGGGGAAGGAACACTGAAGCTTTCTTT	CASSQGWGGRNTEAFF
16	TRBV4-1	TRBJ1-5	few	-	TGCGCCAGCAGCCAAGGATCCGGAGGGAGCAATCAGCCCCAGCATTTT	CASSQGSGGSNQPQHF
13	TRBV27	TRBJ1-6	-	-	TGTGCCAGCAGTTTACTTCAGAATTCACCCCTCCACTTT	CASSLLQNSPLHF
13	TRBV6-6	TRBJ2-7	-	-	TGTGCCAGCAGTTACGCTGATAGTTACGAGCAGTACTTC	CASSYADSYEQYF
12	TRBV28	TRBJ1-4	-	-	TGTGCCAGCAGCGAATTTAGGGGGACACTGTTTTTT	CASSEFRGTLFF
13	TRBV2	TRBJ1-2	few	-	TGTGCCAGCAAACAGACAGGTTTCGGTGGCTACACCTTC	CASKQTGFGGYTF
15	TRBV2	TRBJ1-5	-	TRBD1	TGTGCCAGTAGAGGAACGGGGACAGTCAATCAGCCCCAGCATTTT	CASRGTGTVNQPQHF
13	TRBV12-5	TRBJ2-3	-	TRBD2	TGTGCTAGTGGTTTTACCCGGGAGGGTACGCAGTATTTT	CASGFTREGTQYF
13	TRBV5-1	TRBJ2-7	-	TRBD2	TGCGCCAGCAGTCCTAGCGGGGAGAGGGAGCAGTACTTC	CASSPSGEREQYF
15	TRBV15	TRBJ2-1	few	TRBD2	TGTGCCACCAGCCCTAGCGGGAGAACCTACAATGAGCAGTTCTTC	CATSPSGRTYNEQFF
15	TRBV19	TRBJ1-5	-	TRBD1	TGTGCCAGTAGTGGGGACAGGGGAAATAATCAGCCCCAGCATTTT	CASSGDRGNNQPQHF
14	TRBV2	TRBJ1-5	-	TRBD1	TGTGCCAGCAGTGATGGGACAGGGGCGCAGCCCCAGCATTTT	CASSDGTGAQPQHF
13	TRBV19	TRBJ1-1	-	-	TGTGCCAGTGTGAGAGATATGAACACTGAAGCTTTCTTT	CASVRDMNTEAFF
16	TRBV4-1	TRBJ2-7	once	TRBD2	TGCGCCAGCAGCCAATATCTGACTAGCGTTACCTACGAGCAGTACTTC	CASSQYLTSVTYEQYF
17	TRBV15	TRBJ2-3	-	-	TGTGCCACCAGCAGAGCGAAAGGGGCAGGGGGCACAGATACGCAGTATTTT	CATSRAKGAGGTDTQYF
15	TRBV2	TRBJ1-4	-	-	TGTGCCAGCAAAACAGGTGCTACAACTAATGAAAAACTGTTTTTT	CASKTGATTNEKLFF
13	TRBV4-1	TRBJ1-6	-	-	TGCGCCAGCAGCCAAGATCGGTATTCACCCCTCCACTTT	CASSQDRYSPLHF
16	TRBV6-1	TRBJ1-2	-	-	TGTGCCAGCAGTGGAGGCCTGGAGAGAGCCTTTTATGGCTACACCTTC	CASSGGLERAFYGYTF
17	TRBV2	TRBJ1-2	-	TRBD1	TGTGCCAGCAAGTGGGGGCATGGTCGGACAGGGTTATATGGCTACACCTTC	CASKWGHGRTGLYGYTF
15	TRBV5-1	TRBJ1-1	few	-	TGCGCCAGCAGCTTGGATGCGATCATGAACACTGAAGCTTTCTTT	CASSLDAIMNTEAFF
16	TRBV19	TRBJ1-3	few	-	TGTGCCAGTAGTATCAAGGCGGGGAGTTCTGGAAACACCATATATTTT	CASSIKAGSSGNTIYF
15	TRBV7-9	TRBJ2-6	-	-	TGTGCCAGCAGCGTGGCCCTAGCGGGGGCCAACGTCCTGACTTTC	CASSVALAGANVLTF
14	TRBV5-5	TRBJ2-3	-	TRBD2	TGTGCCAGCAGTCCCGGAGCGGGAACAGATACGCAGTATTTT	CASSPGAGTDTQYF
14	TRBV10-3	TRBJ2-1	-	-	TGTGCCATCAGTGAGATCGCCGCCGAGGATGAGCAGTTCTTC	CAISEIAAEDEQFF
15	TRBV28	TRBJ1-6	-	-	TGTGCCATCCAATCGGGACACCGGAGGAATTCACCCCTCCACTTT	CAIQSGHRRNSPLHF
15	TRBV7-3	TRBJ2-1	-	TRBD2	TGTGCCAGCAGCGCGGGAGCGAGCTCCTACAATGAGCAGTTCTTC	CASSAGASSYNEQFF
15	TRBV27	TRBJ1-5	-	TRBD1	TGTGCCAGCAGGTCGACAGGGGCCGGCAATCAGCCCCAGCATTTT	CASRSTGAGNQPQHF
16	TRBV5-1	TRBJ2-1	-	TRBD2	TGCGCCAGCAGCTTGGGCGGGAGGAGCTCCTACAATGAGCAGTTCTTC	CASSLGGRSSYNEQFF
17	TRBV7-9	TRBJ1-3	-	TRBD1	TGTGCCAGCAGCGTAACGGACAGGGGTCTCGGTGGAAACACCATATATTTT	CASSVTDRGLGGNTIYF
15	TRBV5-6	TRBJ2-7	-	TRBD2	TGTGCCAGCAGCTTGTTGACTAGCGGGAATCACGAGCAGTACTTC	CASSLLTSGNHEQYF
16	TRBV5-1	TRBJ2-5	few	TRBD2	TGCGCCAGCAGCTCCGGCACTAGCGGGAGGGCAGAGACCCAGTACTTC	CASSSGTSGRAETQYF